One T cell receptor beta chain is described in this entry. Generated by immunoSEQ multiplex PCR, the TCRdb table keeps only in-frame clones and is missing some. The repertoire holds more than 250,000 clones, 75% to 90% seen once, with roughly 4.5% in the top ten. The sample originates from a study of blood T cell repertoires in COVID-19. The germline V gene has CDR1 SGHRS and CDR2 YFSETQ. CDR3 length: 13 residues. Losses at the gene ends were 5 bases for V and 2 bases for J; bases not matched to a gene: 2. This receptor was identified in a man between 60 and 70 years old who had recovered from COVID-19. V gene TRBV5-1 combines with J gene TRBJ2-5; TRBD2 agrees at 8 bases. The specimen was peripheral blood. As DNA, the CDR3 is TGCGCCAGCAGTAGCGGGGCTCAAGAGACCCAGTACTTC. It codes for CASSSGAQETQYF. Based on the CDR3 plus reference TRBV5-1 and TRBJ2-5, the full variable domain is KAGVTQTPRYLIKTRGQQVTLSCSPISGHRSVSWYQQTPGQGLQFLFEYFSETQRNKGNFPGRFSGRQFSNSRSEMNVSTLELGDSALYLCASSSGAQETQYFGPGTRLLVL.